This entry is about one T cell receptor (beta chain). The CDR3 length is 14 residues. From germline, CDR1 is GTSNPN and CDR2 SVGIG (reference sequence). The J segment lost 0 bases and the V segment lost 3 bases, leaving 0 bases of the junction unmatched. This sample was taken from a study of blood T cell repertoires in COVID-19. Study details: Samples taken during acute and convalescent COVID-19 were collected in the United States, Italy and Spain. PBMCs, B-cell-depleted T cells, or T cells were the source of the cDNA or gDNA that made up the material.

Original processing notes: Researchers report that nucleated cell counts were estimated from reference gene primer amplification. The method was immunoSEQ multiplex PCR; TCRdb's version includes in-frame clones alone and lacks a portion of them. V, J and clone size are taken as reported in that table, and D and trimming were inferred from the DNA itself. The sample has some 150,000 clones, approximately 90% seen once; the top ten hold under 2.5%. The rearrangement links TRBV30 to TRBJ1-3; 9 nucleotides agree with TRBD1. This TCR was sampled from a woman between 65 and 79 years old with acute or convalescent COVID-19. Sequencing was carried out using peripheral blood. This chain's CDR3 is CAWRQGASGNTIYF. The CDR3, as DNA: TGTGCCTGGAGACAGGGGGCCTCTGGAAACACCATATATTTT.